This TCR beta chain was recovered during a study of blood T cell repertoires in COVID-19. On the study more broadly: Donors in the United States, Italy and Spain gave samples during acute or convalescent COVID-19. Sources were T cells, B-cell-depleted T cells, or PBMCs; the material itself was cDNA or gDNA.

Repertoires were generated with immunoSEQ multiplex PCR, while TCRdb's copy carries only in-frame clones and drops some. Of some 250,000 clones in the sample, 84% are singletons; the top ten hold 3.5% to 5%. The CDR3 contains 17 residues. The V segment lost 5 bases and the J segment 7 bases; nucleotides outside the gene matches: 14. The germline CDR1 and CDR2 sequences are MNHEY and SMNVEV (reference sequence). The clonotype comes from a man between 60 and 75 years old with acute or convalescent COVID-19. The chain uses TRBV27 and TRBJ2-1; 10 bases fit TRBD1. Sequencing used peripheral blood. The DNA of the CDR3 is TGTGCCAGCAGTCCCCCTTTGGGGACAGGGGAGGTTAATGAGCAGTTCTTC. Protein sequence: CASSPPLGTGEVNEQFF.